This T cell receptor (beta chain) was sequenced during a study of Graves' ophthalmopathy and Graves' hyperthyroidism. Study results and limitations: Most expanded clonotypes in thyroid above 0.001 frequency also showed up in blood.

Transcripts of RNA were the source for amplifying TCR beta CDR3 regions. Scientists carried out first-round RT-PCR using HTBI primers and then a second-round multiplex PCR. One entry per CDR3 protein results from TCRdb running MiXCR on the multiplex PCR reads. The sample records roughly 1.1 million distinct CDR3 sequences, about 40% being singletons. This CDR3 comprises 14 residues. Germline CDR1 and CDR2: GTSNPN and SVGIG (reference sequence). Trimming left V 0 bases short and J 5 bases short, with 13 bases between. Note on this clonotype: Its target is unknown.

Sequencing was carried out using peripheral blood or thyroid tissue (not recorded which). The genes are TRBV30 and TRBJ2-5, with D maybe TRBD2 (7 bases). This clonotype was obtained from an adult man with Graves' hyperthyroidism. CDR3 region: CAWSVAGARETQYF. In DNA, the CDR3 is TGTGCCTGGAGTGTGGCGGGGGCACGGGAGACCCAGTACTTC.